This T cell receptor (beta chain) was identified in a study of T cells in narcolepsy. Study information: Healthy controls were enrolled alongside patients with narcolepsy type 1 or type 2. Study-wide findings and caveats: Blood of same and different patients, but not healthy controls, reportedly held recurring autoreactive clonotypes. Same-patient CSF and blood CD4+ T cell clonotypes included HCRT-specific and TRIB2-specific autoreactive ones. Autoreactive clone sequences were missing from some blood memory CD4+ repertoires.

On this clone: Its target is not known.

CDR1 and CDR2 (germline): MNHEY, SVGAGI. CDR3 length: 15 amino acids. V lost 2 bases, J lost 5 bases, and 15 bases lay in between. Here immunoSEQ multiplex PCR was the method, and the copy in TCRdb shows in-frame clones only, minus some. The table lists 31,000 or so clones, 90% of them singletons, with 0.95% to 1.5% in the top ten. The sequence was collected from a human donor with narcolepsy. The chain combines TRBV6-5 with TRBJ1-2; possibly TRBD1 for D (5 bases). Sequenced material: CD45RA- memory CD4+ T cells from PBMCs. The CDR3 loop is CASSYGQGVMYGYTF. CDR3 nucleotides: TGTGCCAGCAGTTACGGGCAGGGTGTAATGTATGGCTACACCTTC.